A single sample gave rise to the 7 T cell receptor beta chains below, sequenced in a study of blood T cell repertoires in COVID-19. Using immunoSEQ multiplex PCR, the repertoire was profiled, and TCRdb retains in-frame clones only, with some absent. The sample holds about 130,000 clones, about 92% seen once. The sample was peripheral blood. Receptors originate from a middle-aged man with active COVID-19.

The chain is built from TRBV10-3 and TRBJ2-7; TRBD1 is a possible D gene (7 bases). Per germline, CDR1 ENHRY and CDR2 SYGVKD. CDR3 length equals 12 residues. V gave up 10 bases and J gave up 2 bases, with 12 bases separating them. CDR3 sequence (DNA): TGTGCCACCGCGGGACAGACCTACGAGCAGTACTTC. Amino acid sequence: CATAGQTYEQYF.

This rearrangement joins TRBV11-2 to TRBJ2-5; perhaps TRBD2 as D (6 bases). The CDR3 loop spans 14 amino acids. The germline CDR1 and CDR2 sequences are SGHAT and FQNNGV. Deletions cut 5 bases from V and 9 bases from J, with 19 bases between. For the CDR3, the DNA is TGTGCCAGCAGCGCAAGACTAGTTGGGTCGGCCCAGTACTTC. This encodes CASSARLVGSAQYF.

The CDR3 sequence is CASSSGGGLMNTEAFF. The CDR3 region has the DNA TGTGCCAGCAGCTCAGGGGGTGGACTCATGAACACTGAAGCTTTCTTT. The chain joins TRBV7-9 to TRBJ1-1; 7 bases are shared with TRBD1. CDR3 length: 16 amino acids. The J segment lost 0 bases and the V segment lost 4 bases, leaving 8 bases of the junction unmatched. Looked up from germline, CDR1 is SEHNR and CDR2 is FQNEAQ (reference sequence).

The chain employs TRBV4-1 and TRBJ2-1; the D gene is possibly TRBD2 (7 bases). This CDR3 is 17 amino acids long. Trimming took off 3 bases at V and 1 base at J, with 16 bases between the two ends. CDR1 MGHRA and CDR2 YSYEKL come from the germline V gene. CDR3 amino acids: CASSHRRGGQSYNEQFF. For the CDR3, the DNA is TGCGCCAGCAGCCACCGAAGGGGGGGCCAATCCTACAATGAGCAGTTCTTC.

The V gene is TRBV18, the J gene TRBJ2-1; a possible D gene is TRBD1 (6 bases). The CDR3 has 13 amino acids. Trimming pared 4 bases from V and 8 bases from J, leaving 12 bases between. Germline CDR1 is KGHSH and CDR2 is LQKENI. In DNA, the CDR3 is TGTGCCAGCTCACTCCAGACAGGTGATGAGCAGTTCTTC. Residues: CASSLQTGDEQFF.

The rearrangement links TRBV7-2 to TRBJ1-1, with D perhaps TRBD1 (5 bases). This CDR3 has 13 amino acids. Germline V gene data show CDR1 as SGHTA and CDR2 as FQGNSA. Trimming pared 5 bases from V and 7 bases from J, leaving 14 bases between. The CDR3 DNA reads TGTGCCAGCAGCGTCCAGGGATTGGGTGAAGCTTTCTTT. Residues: CASSVQGLGEAFF.

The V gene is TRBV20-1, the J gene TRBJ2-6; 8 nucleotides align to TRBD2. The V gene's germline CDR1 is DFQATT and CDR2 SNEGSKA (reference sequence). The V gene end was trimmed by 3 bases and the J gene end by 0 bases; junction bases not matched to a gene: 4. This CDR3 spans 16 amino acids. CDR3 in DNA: TGCAGTGCTAGTCCCAGCGGGAGCTCTGGGGCCAACGTCCTGACTTTC. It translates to CSASPSGSSGANVLTF.